Listed here is a single T cell receptor beta chain. The sample belongs to a study of T cell changes during pregnancy in multiple sclerosis. This CDR3 has 14 residues. Trimming stripped 5 bases from V and 4 bases from J, with 14 bases between. Per germline, CDR1 MRHNA and CDR2 SNTAGT. Sequencing was performed with immunoSEQ multiplex PCR; in TCRdb, only in-frame clones are kept and a portion is missing. The table includes some 55,000 clones, 80% to 90% detected once. This chain connects TRBV6-4 to TRBJ1-1; no definite D call. Input material: peripheral blood from another person, used as feeder cells. This receptor was taken from a human donor whose cells served as feeder cells for cultures in a pregnancy study. The CDR3 nucleotides are TGTGCCAGCAGTCCCCGGGCCTTGAGCACTGAAGCTTTCTTT. Translation: CASSPRALSTEAFF.